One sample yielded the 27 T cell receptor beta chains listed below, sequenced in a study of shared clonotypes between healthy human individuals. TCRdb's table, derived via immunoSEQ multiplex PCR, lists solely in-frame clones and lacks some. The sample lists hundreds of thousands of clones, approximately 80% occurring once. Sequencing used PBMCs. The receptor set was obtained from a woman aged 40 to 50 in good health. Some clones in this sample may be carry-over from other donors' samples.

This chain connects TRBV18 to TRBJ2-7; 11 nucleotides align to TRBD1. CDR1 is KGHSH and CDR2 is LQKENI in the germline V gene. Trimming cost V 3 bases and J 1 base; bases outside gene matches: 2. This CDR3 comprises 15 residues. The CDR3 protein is CASSPGTGGSYEQYF. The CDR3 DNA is TGTGCCAGCTCACCGGGGACAGGGGGGTCCTACGAGCAGTACTTC. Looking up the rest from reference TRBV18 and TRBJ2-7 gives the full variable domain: NAGVMQNPRHLVRRRGQEARLRCSPMKGHSHVYWYRQLPEEGLKFMVYLQKENIIDESGMPKERFSAEFPKEGPSILRIQQVVRGDSAAYFCASSPGTGGSYEQYFGPGTRLTVT.

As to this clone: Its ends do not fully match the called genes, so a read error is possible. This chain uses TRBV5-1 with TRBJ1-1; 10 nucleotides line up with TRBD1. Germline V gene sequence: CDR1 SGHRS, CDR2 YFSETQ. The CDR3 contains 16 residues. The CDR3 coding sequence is TGCGCTAGCAGCTTGGGGACAGGGGTTGAGGACACTGAAGCTTTCTTT. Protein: CASSLGTGVEDTEAFF.

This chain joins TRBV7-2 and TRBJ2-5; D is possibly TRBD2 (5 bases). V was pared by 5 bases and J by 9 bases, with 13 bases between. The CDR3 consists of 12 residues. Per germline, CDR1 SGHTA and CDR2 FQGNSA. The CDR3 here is CASSPGSEAQYF. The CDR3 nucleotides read TGTGCCAGCAGCCCGGGGAGTGAGGCCCAGTACTTC.

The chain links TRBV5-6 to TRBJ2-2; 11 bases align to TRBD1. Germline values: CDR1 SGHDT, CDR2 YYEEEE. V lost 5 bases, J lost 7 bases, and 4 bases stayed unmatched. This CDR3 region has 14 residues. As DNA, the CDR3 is TGTGCCAGCAGAAGGACAGGGGGCAGCGGGGAGCTGTTTTTT. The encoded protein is CASRRTGGSGELFF.

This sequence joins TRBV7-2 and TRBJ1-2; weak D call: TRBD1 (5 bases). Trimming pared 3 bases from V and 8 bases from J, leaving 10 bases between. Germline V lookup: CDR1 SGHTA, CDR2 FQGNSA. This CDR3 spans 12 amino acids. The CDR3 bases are TGTGCCAGCAGCTTTGCCTGGGGGGGCTACACCTTC. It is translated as CASSFAWGGYTF. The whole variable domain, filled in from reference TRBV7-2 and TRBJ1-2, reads GAGVSQSPSNKVTEKGKDVELRCDPISGHTALYWYRQSLGQGLEFLIYFQGNSAPDKSGLPSDRFSAERTGGSVSTLTIQRTQQEDSAVYLCASSFAWGGYTFGSGTRLTVV.

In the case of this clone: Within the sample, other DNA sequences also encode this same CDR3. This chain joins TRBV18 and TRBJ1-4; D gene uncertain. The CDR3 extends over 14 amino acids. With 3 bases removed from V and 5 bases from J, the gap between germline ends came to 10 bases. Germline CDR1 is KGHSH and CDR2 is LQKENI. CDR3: CASSPSGTNEKLFF. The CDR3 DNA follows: TGTGCCAGCTCACCCTCAGGCACAAATGAAAAACTGTTTTTT.

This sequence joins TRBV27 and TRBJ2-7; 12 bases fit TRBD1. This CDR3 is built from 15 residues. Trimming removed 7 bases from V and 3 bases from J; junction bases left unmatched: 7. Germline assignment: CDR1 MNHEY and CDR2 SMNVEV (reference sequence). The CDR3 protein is CASTRGQGALYEQYF. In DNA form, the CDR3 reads TGTGCCAGCACACGGGGACAGGGGGCTCTCTACGAGCAGTACTTC.

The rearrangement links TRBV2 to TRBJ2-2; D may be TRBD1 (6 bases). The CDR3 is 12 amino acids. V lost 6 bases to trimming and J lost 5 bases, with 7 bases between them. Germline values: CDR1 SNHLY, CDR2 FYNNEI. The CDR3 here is CASRQGTGELFF. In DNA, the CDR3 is TGTGCCAGCAGACAGGGAACCGGGGAGCTGTTTTTT.

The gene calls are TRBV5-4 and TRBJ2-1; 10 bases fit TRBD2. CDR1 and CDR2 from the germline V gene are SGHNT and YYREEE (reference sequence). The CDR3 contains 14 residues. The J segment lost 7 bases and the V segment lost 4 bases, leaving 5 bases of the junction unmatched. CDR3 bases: TGTGCCAGCAGCCCACTAGCGGGGCAAAATGAGCAGTTCTTC. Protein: CASSPLAGQNEQFF.

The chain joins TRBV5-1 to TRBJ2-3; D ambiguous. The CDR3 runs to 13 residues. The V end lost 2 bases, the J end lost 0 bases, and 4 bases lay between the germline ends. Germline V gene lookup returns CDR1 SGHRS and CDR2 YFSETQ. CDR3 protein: CASSFQSTDTQYF. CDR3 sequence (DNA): TGCGCCAGCAGCTTTCAAAGCACAGATACGCAGTATTTT.

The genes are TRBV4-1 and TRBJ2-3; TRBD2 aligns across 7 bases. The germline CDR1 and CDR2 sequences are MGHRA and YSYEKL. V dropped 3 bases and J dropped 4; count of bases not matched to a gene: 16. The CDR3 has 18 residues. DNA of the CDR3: TGCGCCAGCAGCCAGGGGGTTTCTTACGGGAGGAGGGCAGATACGCAGTATTTT. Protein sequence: CASSQGVSYGRRADTQYF.

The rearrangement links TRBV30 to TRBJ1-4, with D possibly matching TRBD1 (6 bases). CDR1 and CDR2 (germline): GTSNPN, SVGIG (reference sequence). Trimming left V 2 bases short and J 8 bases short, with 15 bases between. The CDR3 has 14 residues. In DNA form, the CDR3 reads TGTGCCTGGAGTCCCGGCAGGGGCGGCGAAAAACTGTTTTTT. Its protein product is CAWSPGRGGEKLFF.

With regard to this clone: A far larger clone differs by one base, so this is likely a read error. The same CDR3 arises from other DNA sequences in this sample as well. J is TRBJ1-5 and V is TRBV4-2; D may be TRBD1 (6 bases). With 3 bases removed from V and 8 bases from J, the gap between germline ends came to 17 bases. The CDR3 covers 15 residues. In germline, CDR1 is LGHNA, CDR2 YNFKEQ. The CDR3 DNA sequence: TGTGCCAGCAGCCAGGATCAGGGGTTTGGGGAGCCCCAGCATTTT. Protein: CASSQDQGFGEPQHF.

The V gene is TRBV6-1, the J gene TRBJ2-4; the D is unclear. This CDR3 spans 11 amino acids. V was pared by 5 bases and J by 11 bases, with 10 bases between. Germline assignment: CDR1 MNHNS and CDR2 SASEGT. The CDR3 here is CASSYGRFQYF. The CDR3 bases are TGTGCCAGCAGTTACGGTCGTTTTCAGTACTTC.

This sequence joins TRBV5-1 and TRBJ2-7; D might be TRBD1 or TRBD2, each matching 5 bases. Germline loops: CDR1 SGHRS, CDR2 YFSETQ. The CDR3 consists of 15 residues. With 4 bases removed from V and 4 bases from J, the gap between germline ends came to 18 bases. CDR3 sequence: CASSPPGRGGYEQYF. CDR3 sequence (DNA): TGCGCCAGCAGCCCGCCGGGCCGTGGGGGATACGAGCAGTACTTC.

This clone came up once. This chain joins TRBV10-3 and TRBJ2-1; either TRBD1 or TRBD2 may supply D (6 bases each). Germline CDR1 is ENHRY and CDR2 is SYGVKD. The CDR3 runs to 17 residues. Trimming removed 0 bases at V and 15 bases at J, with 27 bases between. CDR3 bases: TGTGCCATCAGTGAGTCGAAGGCCAGCCGGAGGGGTAGGGGGTCGTTCTTC. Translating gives CAISESKASRRGRGSFF.

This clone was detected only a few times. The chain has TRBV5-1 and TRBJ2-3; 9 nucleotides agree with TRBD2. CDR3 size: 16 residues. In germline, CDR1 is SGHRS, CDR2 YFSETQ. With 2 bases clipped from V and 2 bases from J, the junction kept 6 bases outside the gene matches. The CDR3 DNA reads TGCGCCAGCAGCTTTCGGTTAGCGGGAGCCACAGATACGCAGTATTTT. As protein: CASSFRLAGATDTQYF.

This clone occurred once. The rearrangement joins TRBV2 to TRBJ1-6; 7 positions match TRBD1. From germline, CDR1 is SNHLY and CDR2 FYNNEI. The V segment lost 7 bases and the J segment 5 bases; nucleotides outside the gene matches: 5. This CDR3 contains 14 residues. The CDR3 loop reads CASMYDRDNSPLHF. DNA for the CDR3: TGTGCCAGCATGTATGACAGGGATAATTCACCCCTCCACTTT.

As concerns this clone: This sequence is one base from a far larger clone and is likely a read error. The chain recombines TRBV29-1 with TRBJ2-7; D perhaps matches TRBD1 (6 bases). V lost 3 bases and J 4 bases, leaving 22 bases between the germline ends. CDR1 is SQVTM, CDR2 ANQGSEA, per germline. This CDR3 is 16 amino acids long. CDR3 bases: TGCAGCGTTGACTTATCGATTCCGGGACAAACTTACGAGCAGTACTTC. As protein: CSVDLSIPGQTYEQYF.

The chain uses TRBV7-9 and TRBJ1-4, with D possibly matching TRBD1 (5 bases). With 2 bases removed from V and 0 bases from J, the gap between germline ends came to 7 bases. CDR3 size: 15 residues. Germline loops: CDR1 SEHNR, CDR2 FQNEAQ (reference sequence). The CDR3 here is CASSLPGPTNEKLFF. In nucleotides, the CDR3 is TGTGCCAGCAGCTTACCAGGGCCAACTAATGAAAAACTGTTTTTT.

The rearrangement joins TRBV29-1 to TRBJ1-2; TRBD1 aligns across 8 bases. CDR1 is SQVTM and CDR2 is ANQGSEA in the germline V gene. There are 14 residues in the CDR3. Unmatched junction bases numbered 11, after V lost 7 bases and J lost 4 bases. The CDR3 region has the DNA TGCAGCGGAGATACCGGACAGGGAACCTATGGCTACACCTTC. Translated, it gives CSGDTGQGTYGYTF.

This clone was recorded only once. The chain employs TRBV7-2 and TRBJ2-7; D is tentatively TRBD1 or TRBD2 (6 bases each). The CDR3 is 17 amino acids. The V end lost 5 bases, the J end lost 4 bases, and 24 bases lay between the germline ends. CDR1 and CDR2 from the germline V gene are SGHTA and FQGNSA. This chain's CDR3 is CASSRGSGASRFYEQYF. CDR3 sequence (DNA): TGTGCCAGCAGCCGTGGCTCGGGGGCGTCCCGATTTTACGAGCAGTACTTC.

The CDR3 nucleotides are TGTGCCAGCAGCGCCTCCGTGGGTAATAACTACGAGCAGTACTTC. It specifies CASSASVGNNYEQYF. The rearrangement uses TRBV9 and TRBJ2-7; D uncertain. Germline CDR1 reads SGDLS; CDR2 reads YYNGEE. Trimming took 3 bases from V and 3 from J, leaving 16 bases between them. This CDR3 comprises 15 residues.

The CDR3 is CASSERGGGSREQYF. CDR3 in DNA: TGTGCCAGCAGTGAAAGAGGGGGAGGGAGCCGGGAGCAGTACTTC. The chain is built from TRBV6-1 and TRBJ2-7; possibly TRBD2 for D (7 bases). The CDR3 runs to 15 residues. CDR1 and CDR2 from the germline V gene are MNHNS and SASEGT. Trimming pared 2 bases from V and 7 bases from J, leaving 18 bases between.

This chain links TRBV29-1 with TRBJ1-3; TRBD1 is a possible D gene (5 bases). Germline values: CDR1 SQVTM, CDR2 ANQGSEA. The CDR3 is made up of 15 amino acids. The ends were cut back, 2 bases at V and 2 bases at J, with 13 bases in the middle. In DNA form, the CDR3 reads TGCAGCGTTGAACTTGCTGTGGGGCCTGGAAACACCATATATTTT. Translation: CSVELAVGPGNTIYF.

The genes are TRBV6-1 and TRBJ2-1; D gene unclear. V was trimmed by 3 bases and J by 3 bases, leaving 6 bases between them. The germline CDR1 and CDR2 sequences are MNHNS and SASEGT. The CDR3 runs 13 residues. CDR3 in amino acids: CASSERFYNEQFF. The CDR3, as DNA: TGTGCCAGCAGTGAGCGATTCTACAATGAGCAGTTCTTC.

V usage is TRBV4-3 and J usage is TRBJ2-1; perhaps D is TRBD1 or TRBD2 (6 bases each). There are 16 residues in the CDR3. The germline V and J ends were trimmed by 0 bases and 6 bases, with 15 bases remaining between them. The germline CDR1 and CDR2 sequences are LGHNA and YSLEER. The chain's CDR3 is CASSQDPRGPSNEQFF. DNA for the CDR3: TGCGCCAGCAGCCAAGACCCCCGGGGGCCCTCCAATGAGCAGTTCTTC.